This T cell receptor (beta chain) was identified during a study of CD8+CD57+ T cells in acquired aplastic anemia. Study-wide background: CD4+ cells from healthy donors averaged around 10 million reads.

Turning to this clonotype: What it binds is unknown.

Template material for TCR beta VDJ and CDR3 profiling consisted of genomic DNA. Each CDR3 protein is one row after TCRdb ran MiXCR on the reads. Found here are about 220,000 distinct CDR3 sequences, approximately 35% of them singletons; the top ten hold approximately 1.2%. Overall study results and limits: Significant differences in CD8+ Simpson's diversity were not observed between patients and controls.

The ends were cut back, 3 bases at V and 6 bases at J, with 18 bases in the middle. Germline V gives CDR1 DFQATT, CDR2 SNEGSKA (reference sequence). The CDR3 has 14 amino acids. The sequence was obtained from a human donor in good health, serving as a control. The V gene is TRBV20-1, the J gene TRBJ2-7; a weak D match, TRBD2 (6 bases). The source material was sorted CD4+, CD8+, or CD8+CD57+ T cells (not recorded which) from PBMCs. CDR3 nucleotides: TGCAGTGCTAGCCCATTACTAGCCCGCGGCGAGCAGTACTTC. The encoded protein is CSASPLLARGEQYF.